This TCR beta chain was observed in a study of neurological immune-mediated disorders. It was blood bank volunteers in Maryland, USA who made up the healthy controls. The sorted libraries drew on 1 million T cells that were CD4+ or CD8+. V was pared by 1 base and J by 6 bases, with 8 bases between. The CDR3 extends over 13 amino acids. Synthesis of cDNA was accomplished via 5'RACE employing 10-nucleotide random UMIs. The yield of each sequencing run was over 180 million TCR-beta sequences from 15-18 subjects. TCRdb re-derived calls from the 5' RACE reads in MiXCR, one entry per CDR3 protein. The repertoire has around 40,000 distinct CDR3 sequences, 6.5% to 7.5% of them found once; the top ten carry 5.7%. This clonotype was seen many times.

The TCR sequence derives from a middle-aged man in good health. Sequenced sample: CD4+ T cells from blood. The J gene is TRBJ2-3, the V gene TRBV12-3 or TRBV12-4; unclear D gene. CDR3 sequence reads: CASSLDRADTQYF. CDR3 bases: TGTGCCAGCAGTTTAGATAGAGCCGATACGCAGTATTTT.